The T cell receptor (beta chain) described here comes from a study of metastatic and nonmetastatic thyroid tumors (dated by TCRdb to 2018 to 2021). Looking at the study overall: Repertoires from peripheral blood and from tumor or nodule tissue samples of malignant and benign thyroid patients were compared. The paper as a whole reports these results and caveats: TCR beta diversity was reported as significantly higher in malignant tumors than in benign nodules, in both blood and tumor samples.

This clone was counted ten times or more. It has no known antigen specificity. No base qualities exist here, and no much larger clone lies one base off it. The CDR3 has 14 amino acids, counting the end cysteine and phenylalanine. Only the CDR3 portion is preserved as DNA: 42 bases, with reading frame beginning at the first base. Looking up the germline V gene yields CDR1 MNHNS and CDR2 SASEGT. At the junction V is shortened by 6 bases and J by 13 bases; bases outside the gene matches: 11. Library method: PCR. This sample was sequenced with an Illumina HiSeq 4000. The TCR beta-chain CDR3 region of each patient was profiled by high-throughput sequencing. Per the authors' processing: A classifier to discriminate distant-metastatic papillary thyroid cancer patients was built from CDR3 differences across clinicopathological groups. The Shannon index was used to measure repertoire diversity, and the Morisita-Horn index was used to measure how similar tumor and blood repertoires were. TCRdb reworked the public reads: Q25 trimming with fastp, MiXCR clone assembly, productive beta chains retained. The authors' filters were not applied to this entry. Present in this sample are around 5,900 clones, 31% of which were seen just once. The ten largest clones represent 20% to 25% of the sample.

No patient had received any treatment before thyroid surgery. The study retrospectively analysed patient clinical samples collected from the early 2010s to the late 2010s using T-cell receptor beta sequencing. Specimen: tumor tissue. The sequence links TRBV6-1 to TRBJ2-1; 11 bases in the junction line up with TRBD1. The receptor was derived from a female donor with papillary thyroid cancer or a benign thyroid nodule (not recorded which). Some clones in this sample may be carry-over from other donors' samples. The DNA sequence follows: TGTGCCAGCAGACGGGACAGGGGGACAAAGGGACAGTTCTTC. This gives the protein CASRRDRGTKGQFF.